These 13 T cell receptor beta chains share one sample of origin, sequenced in a study of T cells after yellow fever vaccination. TCRdb reprocessed the 5' RACE reads with MiXCR, giving one entry per CDR3 protein. The repertoire includes approximately 550,000 distinct CDR3 sequences, under 25% of them detected once, and roughly an eighth sits in the top ten. Source: PBMCs, taken 15 days after the yellow fever booster vaccination. These receptors originate from a man between 25 and 39 years old who received the YFV17D yellow fever vaccine.

V and J are TRBV20-1 and TRBJ2-5, with TRBD1 identical over 7 bases. The CDR3 spans 11 residues. Per the germline V gene, CDR1 is DFQATT and CDR2 is SNEGSKA (reference sequence). With V trimmed by 6 bases and J by 3 bases, 1 base remained unmatched. The CDR3 sequence: CSAGQKETQYF. The CDR3 DNA reads as TGCAGTGCGGGACAGAAAGAGACCCAGTACTTC.

This clonotype has a handful of counts. This chain uses TRBV12-3 or TRBV12-4 with TRBJ2-5; no clear D gene. This CDR3 region has 12 residues. Deletions cut 8 bases from V and 6 bases from J, with 13 bases between. The CDR3 here is CASSGLIKTQYF. The CDR3 coding sequence is TGTGCCAGCTCTGGATTAATTAAGACCCAGTACTTC.

This clonotype has a handful of counts. The chain joins TRBV6-2 or TRBV6-3 to TRBJ2-1; D assignment may be TRBD1 or TRBD2 (5 bases each). The V gene's germline CDR1 is MNHEY and CDR2 SVGEGT. Trimming took off 3 bases at V and 8 bases at J, with 26 bases between the two ends. The CDR3 consists of 18 residues. For the CDR3, the DNA is TGTGCCAGCAGTTATTTCCTCAGAGGGAGTCGAGGGGCAGATGAGCAGTTCTTC. This gives the protein CASSYFLRGSRGADEQFF.

This clonotype has just a few counts. The chain uses TRBV6-5 and TRBJ2-4, with D possibly being TRBD2 (5 bases). Trimming cost V 0 bases and J 8 bases, with 14 bases left between them. In germline, CDR1 is MNHEY, CDR2 SVGAGI. This CDR3 region has 15 residues. The CDR3 DNA follows: TGTGCCAGCAGTTACTCGAGAGGGCGTGCTGACATTCAGTACTTC. This sequence encodes CASSYSRGRADIQYF.

There are a few counts of this clonotype. The rearrangement joins TRBV6-5 to TRBJ2-6; a weak D match, TRBD2 (6 bases). Trimming shortened V by 1 base and J by 0 bases, and 13 bases separated the two germline ends. The germline gives CDR1 MNHEY, CDR2 SVGAGI. The CDR3 has 18 residues. DNA of the CDR3: TGTGCCAGCAGTTACTTGCCGGGACTGACCTCTGGGGCCAACGTCCTGACTTTC. Protein: CASSYLPGLTSGANVLTF.

This clonotype has more than one count but fewer than ten. V usage is TRBV12-5 and J usage is TRBJ2-1, with no clear D. Trimming left V 2 bases short and J 6 bases short, with 14 bases between. The CDR3 runs to 15 residues. Germline loops: CDR1 LGHNT, CDR2 FRNRAP. The CDR3 nucleotides read TGTGCTAGTGGTTTGCCCTACGGTCCCCCCAATGAGCAGTTCTTC. As protein: CASGLPYGPPNEQFF.

This clonotype occurred many times. The chain couples TRBV5-1 to TRBJ2-3; 7 bases align to TRBD1. The CDR3 contains 14 residues. CDR1 is SGHRS and CDR2 is YFSETQ in the germline V gene. V gave up 3 bases and J gave up 2 bases; unmatched junction bases: 3. This CDR3 reads CASSSGQDTDTQYF. CDR3 coding DNA: TGCGCCAGCAGCTCCGGACAGGACACAGATACGCAGTATTTT.

The DNA of the CDR3 is TGCGCCAGCAGCCTCCCTGGTAGCGGGGCAGGGGAGCAGTACTTC. Translating gives CASSLPGSGAGEQYF. The chain joins TRBV5-1 to TRBJ2-7; 8 bases are a match to TRBD2. Unmatched junction bases numbered 13, after V lost 4 bases and J lost 7 bases. This CDR3 has 15 residues. The germline V gene has CDR1 SGHRS and CDR2 YFSETQ.

This clonotype was found a few times. The gene calls are TRBV18 and TRBJ2-5; 7 positions match TRBD1. Trimming removed 3 bases from V and 2 bases from J; junction bases left unmatched: 6. The CDR3 loop spans 15 amino acids. In germline, CDR1 is KGHSH, CDR2 LQKENI. CDR3: CASSPRRQGQETQYF. CDR3 bases: TGTGCCAGCTCACCTAGAAGACAGGGTCAAGAGACCCAGTACTTC.

CDR3 protein: CASSPSEYEQFF. DNA for the CDR3: TGTGCCAGCAGCCCATCCGAGTATGAGCAGTTCTTC. The chain carries TRBV12-3 or TRBV12-4 and TRBJ2-1; no definite D call. V dropped 6 bases and J dropped 8 bases, with 11 bases sitting between them. The CDR3 contains 12 residues.

CDR3 protein: CASSQVQRTYNEQFF. The CDR3 coding sequence is TGTGCCAGCAGCCAAGTGCAGAGGACGTACAATGAGCAGTTCTTC. The chain employs TRBV14 and TRBJ2-1; D ambiguous. Germline CDR1 reads SGHDN; CDR2 reads FVKESK. The length of the CDR3 is 15 residues. Trimming cost V 1 base and J 4 bases, with 11 bases left between them.

The V gene is TRBV4-3, the J gene TRBJ2-7; a possible D gene is TRBD2 (5 bases). The CDR3 loop spans 13 amino acids. Trimming took off 0 bases at V and 7 bases at J, with 10 bases between the two ends. The germline gives CDR1 LGHNA, CDR2 YSLEER. Here the CDR3 reads CASSQEGWEEQYF. The CDR3 nucleotides are TGCGCCAGCAGCCAAGAGGGTTGGGAGGAGCAGTACTTC.

This clonotype appeared a few times. The CDR3 here is CASSQGRGIAYEQYF. The CDR3 coding sequence is TGCGCCAGCAGCCAAGGTCGCGGGATAGCCTACGAGCAGTACTTC. The chain employs TRBV4-3 and TRBJ2-7; D is possibly TRBD2 (6 bases). This CDR3 contains 15 residues. Trimming took 1 base from V and 2 from J, leaving 12 bases between them. CDR1 is LGHNA and CDR2 is YSLEER in the germline V gene.